The 27 T cell receptor beta chains in this list originate from one sample, sequenced in a study of blood T cell repertoires in COVID-19. Only in-frame clones appear in the TCRdb table, and some are missing; sequencing was by immunoSEQ multiplex PCR. The table shows about 370,000 clones, with 85% to 90% occurring only once. Sequences were obtained from PBMCs or T cells enriched from blood (not recorded which). The source is a man aged 18 to 29 who had recovered from COVID-19.

The genes are TRBV28 and TRBJ1-5, with TRBD1 identical over 7 bases. CDR1 is MDHEN, CDR2 SYDVKM, per germline. The junction had 15 bases not matched to a gene; V was cut back by 7 bases and J by 3 bases. There are 17 residues in the CDR3. The CDR3 sequence is CASTLPGGTSVNQPQHF. CDR3 coding DNA: TGTGCCAGCACTCTCCCAGGGGGGACGTCCGTCAATCAGCCCCAGCATTTT.

This chain joins TRBV2 and TRBJ1-5; D gene uncertain. The V gene lost 5 bases and the J gene lost 6 bases, with 8 bases spanning the gap. The CDR3 is 12 residues long. Germline V gene data show CDR1 as SNHLY and CDR2 as FYNNEI. CDR3 loop: CASSIQFQPQHF. In nucleotides, the CDR3 is TGTGCCAGCAGTATACAGTTTCAGCCCCAGCATTTT.

The chain carries TRBV25-1 and TRBJ2-3; 8 nucleotides match TRBD1. This CDR3 is built from 16 residues. Unmatched junction bases numbered 9, after V lost 4 bases and J lost 3 bases. Germline V lookup: CDR1 MGHDK, CDR2 SYGVNS. Here the CDR3 reads CASSVDRVPGTDTQYF. For the CDR3, the DNA is TGTGCCAGCAGTGTGGACAGGGTCCCCGGGACAGATACGCAGTATTTT.

The chain recombines TRBV5-6 with TRBJ1-2; TRBD1 matches at 9 bases. This CDR3 has 15 amino acids. Germline V gene data show CDR1 as SGHDT and CDR2 as YYEEEE. J was trimmed by 4 bases and V by 4 bases; bases with no gene match: 8. The CDR3 sequence is CASSQTGGQGYGYTF. CDR3 nucleotides: TGTGCCAGCAGCCAGACAGGGGGACAAGGCTATGGCTACACCTTC.

V gene TRBV19 combines with J gene TRBJ1-4, with D perhaps matching TRBD1 (5 bases). This CDR3 has 16 residues. The germline gives CDR1 LNHDA, CDR2 SQIVND (reference sequence). The V and J ends lost 3 bases and 4 bases respectively, with 15 bases between them. CDR3 coding DNA: TGTGCCAGTAGTATCCCCTGGCAGGGCCGTAATGAAAAACTGTTTTTT. As protein: CASSIPWQGRNEKLFF.

The chain carries TRBV24-1 and TRBJ2-1; 9 positions match TRBD2. CDR1 is KGHDR and CDR2 is SFDVKD in the germline V gene. The CDR3 runs to 16 residues. Germline trimming cut 1 base from V and 8 bases from J; bases unmatched to any gene: 8. CDR3 nucleotide sequence: TGTGCCACCAGTGATTTCTTGCGGGAGGGCCATGATGAGCAGTTCTTC. Its translation: CATSDFLREGHDEQFF.

This clone appeared a single time. The chain carries TRBV27 and TRBJ2-1; 9 bases agree with TRBD2. V shed 5 bases, J shed 0 bases, and the junction held 5 bases outside the gene matches. Germline V gene sequence: CDR1 MNHEY, CDR2 SMNVEV (reference sequence). The CDR3 length is 16 residues. CDR3 sequence reads: CASSTIAGDSYNEQFF. Written as DNA, the CDR3 is TGTGCCAGCAGTACTATAGCGGGGGACTCCTACAATGAGCAGTTCTTC.

The gene calls are TRBV29-1 and TRBJ1-2, with TRBD1 matching over 9 bases. After removal of 3 bases from V and 4 bases from J, the junction contained 3 bases not matched to a gene. In germline, CDR1 is SQVTM, CDR2 ANQGSEA. This CDR3 has 13 amino acids. CDR3 DNA: TGCAGCGTTGATCCGGGACAGGGCTATGGCTACACCTTC. It encodes CSVDPGQGYGYTF.

Note on this clone: Other nucleotide sequences in the sample specify the same CDR3. The CDR3 spells CASSPRTGSGNTIYF. The CDR3 nucleotides read TGTGCCAGCAGCCCAAGGACAGGGTCTGGAAACACCATATATTTT. The chain is built from TRBV11-2 and TRBJ1-3; TRBD1 matches at 8 bases. Looked up from germline, CDR1 is SGHAT and CDR2 is FQNNGV. The CDR3 runs 15 residues. V dropped 5 bases and J dropped 1; count of bases not matched to a gene: 4.

V and J are TRBV19 and TRBJ1-2; D uncertain. V was clipped by 10 bases and J by 5 bases, with 17 bases between them. The length of the CDR3 is 13 residues. Germline CDR1 reads LNHDA; CDR2 reads SQIVND (reference sequence). The CDR3 region is CATLSLTEYGYTF. The CDR3 DNA reads as TGTGCCACCTTATCCTTAACGGAGTATGGCTACACCTTC.

This chain joins TRBV4-1 and TRBJ2-7, with a tentative D call TRBD1 (6 bases). The CDR3 has 15 amino acids. V gave up 0 bases and J gave up 2 bases, with 11 bases separating them. Germline V gives CDR1 MGHRA, CDR2 YSYEKL. The CDR3 loop reads CASSQEDRRTYEQYF. CDR3 nucleotides: TGCGCCAGCAGCCAAGAAGACAGGCGTACCTACGAGCAGTACTTC.

The rearrangement joins TRBV5-4 to TRBJ2-3; the match to TRBD2 covers 11 bases. Per the germline V gene, CDR1 is SGHNT and CDR2 is YYREEE (reference sequence). The junction had 17 bases not matched to a gene; V was cut back by 4 bases and J by 4 bases. The CDR3 extends over 19 amino acids. The CDR3 nucleotides read TGTGCCAGCAGCCCGCCGGGCCTAGCGGGAGGTGGAGGTTCAGATACGCAGTATTTT. Encoded protein: CASSPPGLAGGGGSDTQYF. The whole variable domain, filled in from reference TRBV5-4 and TRBJ2-3, reads ETGVTQSPTHLIKTRGQQVTLRCSSQSGHNTVSWYQQALGQGPQFIFQYYREEENGRGNFPPRFSGLQFPNYSSELNVNALELDDSALYLCASSPPGLAGGGGSDTQYFGPGTRLTVL.

The J gene is TRBJ1-4, the V gene TRBV12-5; 7 bases align to TRBD1. The CDR3 covers 16 residues. Germline CDR1 reads LGHNT; CDR2 reads FRNRAP. V shed 0 bases and J 4 bases; nucleotides not matched to a gene: 5. The CDR3 loop reads CASGLVLWDSNEKLFF. In DNA form, the CDR3 reads TGTGCTAGTGGTTTGGTACTCTGGGACAGTAATGAAAAACTGTTTTTT.

The rearrangement links TRBV19 to TRBJ2-1; 10 bases align to TRBD2. CDR1 and CDR2 from the germline V gene are LNHDA and SQIVND (reference sequence). CDR3 length: 15 amino acids. The ends lost 2 bases at V and 7 bases at J; junction bases unmatched: 5. CDR3 DNA sequence: TGTGCCAGTAGTATAAGAGCGGGAGGGCCTAATGAGCAGTTCTTC. Translation gives CASSIRAGGPNEQFF.

The rearrangement joins TRBV7-2 to TRBJ1-5; D is perhaps TRBD1 (5 bases). V was clipped by 8 bases and J by 2 bases, with 13 bases between them. The germline V gene has CDR1 SGHTA and CDR2 FQGNSA. The CDR3 spans 14 residues. CDR3 protein: CASSGVRGNQPQHF. The CDR3 DNA reads as TGTGCCAGCTCTGGAGTCAGGGGCAATCAGCCCCAGCATTTT.

The rearrangement uses TRBV3-1 (or the pseudogene TRBV3-2) and TRBJ1-3, with 7 nucleotides matching TRBD1. Trimming removed 4 bases from V and 0 bases from J; junction bases left unmatched: 9. This CDR3 spans 17 amino acids. Germline CDR1 is LGHDT and CDR2 is YNNKEL (reference sequence). CDR3 protein: CASSPLDRAASGNTIYF. CDR3 DNA sequence: TGTGCCAGCAGCCCGCTCGACAGGGCAGCCTCTGGAAACACCATATATTTT.

The V call is TRBV28, the J call TRBJ2-7; 8 bases are a match to TRBD2. Germline-derived CDR1 and CDR2 are MDHEN and SYDVKM. The V segment lost 6 bases and the J segment 4 bases; nucleotides outside the gene matches: 8. This CDR3 comprises 14 residues. CDR3 protein: CASRALAGSYEQYF. The CDR3 bases are TGTGCCAGCAGGGCCTTAGCGGGGTCTTACGAGCAGTACTTC. Combining the CDR3 with reference TRBV28 and TRBJ2-7 gives the whole variable domain DVKVTQSSRYLVKRTGEKVFLECVQDMDHENMFWYRQDPGLGLRLIYFSYDVKMKEKGDIPEGYSVSREKKERFSLILESASTNQTSMYLCASRALAGSYEQYFGPGTRLTVT.

This rearrangement joins TRBV28 to TRBJ1-2, with TRBD1 identical over 9 bases. CDR3 length: 14 amino acids. Germline lookup yields CDR1 MDHEN and CDR2 SYDVKM. Trimming took 9 bases from V and 4 from J; bases not matched to a gene: 9. DNA of the CDR3: TGTGCCAGTCGAACAGGGGGCGCGAGCTATGGCTACACCTTC. It translates to CASRTGGASYGYTF.

This clone is a singleton in its sample. The V call is TRBV7-2, the J call TRBJ2-3; TRBD2 matches at 10 bases. The ends lost 5 bases at V and 5 bases at J; junction bases unmatched: 7. This CDR3 contains 15 residues. The germline V gene encodes CDR1 SGHTA and CDR2 FQGNSA. CDR3 sequence (DNA): TGTGCCAGCAGCCTCAAGCGGGGGGGCTTAGATACGCAGTATTTT. This translates into CASSLKRGGLDTQYF.

V is TRBV19 and J is TRBJ2-7; D is possibly TRBD1 (6 bases). The CDR3 covers 19 residues. CDR1 is LNHDA and CDR2 is SQIVND in the germline V gene (reference sequence). V lost 5 bases and J 6 bases, leaving 32 bases between the germline ends. CDR3 amino acids: CASSSRGFRSDKMSVEQYF. For the CDR3, the DNA is TGTGCCAGTAGTTCCAGGGGATTTCGCTCCGACAAAATGTCGGTCGAGCAGTACTTC.

This clone came up once. The chain uses TRBV7-8 and TRBJ2-7, with 8 bases lining up with TRBD1. The CDR3 has 16 residues. In germline, CDR1 is SGHVS, CDR2 FQNEAQ. Unmatched junction bases numbered 13, after V lost 3 bases and J lost 6 bases. The CDR3: CASSFSNTDRDGEQYF. The CDR3 DNA follows: TGTGCCAGCAGCTTCTCGAATACGGACAGGGATGGCGAGCAGTACTTC. The complete variable domain, with remaining parts taken from reference TRBV7-8 and TRBJ2-7, reads GAGVSQSPRYKVAKRGQDVALRCDPISGHVSLFWYQQALGQGPEFLTYFQNEAQLDKSGLPSDRFFAERPEGSVSTLKIQRTQQEDSAVYLCASSFSNTDRDGEQYFGPGTRLTVT.

This chain links TRBV14 with TRBJ1-2; 7 bases are a match to TRBD1. CDR3 length: 14 residues. V gave up 0 bases and J gave up 8 bases; unmatched junction bases: 6. Germline V CDR1 and CDR2: SGHDN, FVKESK. The CDR3 bases are TGTGCCAGCAGCCAAGAACTCAGGGGGAAGGGCTACACCTTC. It is translated as CASSQELRGKGYTF. The full variable domain, in which reference TRBV14 and TRBJ1-2 provide the parts outside the CDR3, is EAGVTQFPSHSVIEKGQTVTLRCDPISGHDNLYWYRRVMGKEIKFLLHFVKESKQDESGMPNNRFLAERTGGTYSTLKVQPAELEDSGVYFCASSQELRGKGYTFGSGTRLTVV.

The rearrangement links TRBV6-2 or TRBV6-3 to TRBJ1-5, with TRBD1 identical over 7 bases. The CDR3 has 16 residues. Trimming at V came to 2 bases and at J to 5 bases, leaving 9 bases not matched to a gene. The V gene's germline CDR1 is MNHEY and CDR2 SVGEGT. The CDR3 spells CASSYGSRGSHQPQHF. CDR3 coding DNA: TGTGCCAGCAGTTACGGTTCCAGGGGGTCACATCAGCCCCAGCATTTT.

This clone has more than one count but fewer than ten. The DNA for the CDR3 is TGTGCCAGTAGTATAGATCTCGGAACTAGCGGGACCAATGAGCAGTTCTTC. Translation: CASSIDLGTSGTNEQFF. The V call is TRBV19, the J call TRBJ2-1; 10 bases align to TRBD2. Trimming removed 0 bases from V and 6 bases from J; junction bases left unmatched: 8. This CDR3 spans 17 amino acids. Germline V gives CDR1 LNHDA, CDR2 SQIVND (reference sequence).

The genes are TRBV5-8 and TRBJ1-2, with 8 bases lining up with TRBD1. There are 14 residues in the CDR3. Germline V gene sequence: CDR1 SGHTS, CDR2 YDEGEE. J lost 5 bases, V lost 5 bases, and 8 bases had no gene match. The DNA for the CDR3 is TGTGCCAGCAGAAAACAGGGGGGCTATTATGGCTACACCTTC. Protein sequence: CASRKQGGYYGYTF.

This chain joins TRBV28 and TRBJ2-1; TRBD2 matches 11 bases. This CDR3 has 17 residues. Germline CDR1 MDHEN, CDR2 SYDVKM. The V segment lost 7 bases and the J segment 2 bases; nucleotides outside the gene matches: 10. The CDR3 region has the DNA TGTGCCAGCAAGCTAGCGGGAGGCGGGGGGACCTACAATGAGCAGTTCTTC. This translates into CASKLAGGGGTYNEQFF.

The CDR3 loop is CASTRGSTEAFF. CDR3 sequence (DNA): TGTGCCAGCACTCGGGGGAGCACTGAAGCTTTCTTT. The chain employs TRBV6-5 and TRBJ1-1; D may be TRBD1 (5 bases). Germline assignment: CDR1 MNHEY and CDR2 SVGAGI. The CDR3 length is 12 residues. V was pared by 7 bases and J by 4 bases, with 10 bases between.